Each of the 24 T cell receptor beta chains below was sequenced from the same sample in a study of blood T cell repertoires in COVID-19. The data were produced by immunoSEQ multiplex PCR, yet TCRdb's version contains in-frame clones alone and is incomplete. Of under 200,000 clones in the sample, around 83% were seen once. The sequencing input was peripheral blood. These receptors originate from a human donor in a cohort sampled during active COVID-19.

This chain links TRBV5-4 with TRBJ2-7, with 8 bases that match TRBD1. The J segment lost 7 bases and the V segment lost 0 bases, leaving 6 bases of the junction unmatched. CDR3 length: 14 amino acids. Looked up from germline, CDR1 is SGHNT and CDR2 is YYREEE (reference sequence). CDR3 protein: CASSLAGTGREQYF. The DNA for the CDR3 is TGTGCCAGCAGCTTGGCCGGGACAGGACGTGAGCAGTACTTC. The full variable domain, its missing parts supplied by reference TRBV5-4 and TRBJ2-7, is ETGVTQSPTHLIKTRGQQVTLRCSSQSGHNTVSWYQQALGQGPQFIFQYYREEENGRGNFPPRFSGLQFPNYSSELNVNALELDDSALYLCASSLAGTGREQYFGPGTRLTVT.

This chain connects TRBV6-2 or TRBV6-3 to TRBJ2-5; weak D call: TRBD2 (8 bases). Trimming cost V 6 bases and J 5 bases, with 16 bases left between them. Germline loops: CDR1 MNHEY, CDR2 SVGEGT. The CDR3 has 14 amino acids. The CDR3 sequence: CASSHGRGRETQYF. CDR3 nucleotide sequence: TGTGCCAGCAGCCACGGGAGGGGGCGGGAGACCCAGTACTTC.

The V and J genes are TRBV19 and TRBJ2-3; possible D gene TRBD2, 6 bases. The germline V gene encodes CDR1 LNHDA and CDR2 SQIVND (reference sequence). Trimming shortened V by 6 bases and J by 4 bases, and 14 bases separated the two germline ends. The CDR3 runs 14 residues. In DNA, the CDR3 is TGTGCCAGTAGAGGGCGGGAATTCGCAGATACGCAGTATTTT. It translates to CASRGREFADTQYF.

Details on this clone: In the same sample, other DNA sequences code for this CDR3. This chain links TRBV19 with TRBJ2-7; 12 nucleotides match TRBD1. Germline V lookup: CDR1 LNHDA, CDR2 SQIVND (reference sequence). This CDR3 is 14 amino acids long. Losses at the gene ends were 5 bases for V and 4 bases for J; bases not matched to a gene: 3. DNA for the CDR3: TGTGCCAGTAGTTTGGGACAGGGGGCTTACGAGCAGTACTTC. Protein sequence: CASSLGQGAYEQYF.

Only a few counts were recorded for this clone. The gene calls are TRBV4-3 and TRBJ1-2, with 10 bases aligning to TRBD1. The V segment lost 3 bases and the J segment 5 bases; nucleotides outside the gene matches: 9. CDR3 length equals 16 residues. Germline V gene sequence: CDR1 LGHNA, CDR2 YSLEER. The chain's CDR3 is CASSQDEGQGRYGYTF. DNA of the CDR3: TGCGCCAGCAGCCAGGATGAGGGACAGGGGAGATATGGCTACACCTTC.

The chain couples TRBV5-5 to TRBJ2-1; 8 nucleotides agree with TRBD2. Unmatched junction bases numbered 5, after V lost 0 bases and J lost 0 bases. The CDR3 runs to 17 residues. Germline lookup yields CDR1 SGHKS and CDR2 YYEKEE (reference sequence). CDR3: CASSLAGSGTSYNEQFF. The CDR3 DNA reads as TGTGCCAGCAGCTTGGCCGGTAGCGGGACCTCCTACAATGAGCAGTTCTTC. The full variable domain, in which reference TRBV5-5 and TRBJ2-1 provide the parts outside the CDR3, is DAGVTQSPTHLIKTRGQQVTLRCSPISGHKSVSWYQQVLGQGPQFIFQYYEKEERGRGNFPDRFSARQFPNYSSELNVNALLLGDSALYLCASSLAGSGTSYNEQFFGPGTRLTVL.

This sequence joins TRBV24-1 and TRBJ2-5; TRBD1 might be the D (5 bases). CDR1 is KGHDR and CDR2 is SFDVKD in the germline V gene. This CDR3 is 14 amino acids long. With 1 base removed from V and 6 bases from J, the gap between germline ends came to 11 bases. The DNA for the CDR3 is TGTGCCACCAGTGATTTCGGCAGGGTAAAGACCCAGTACTTC. Encoded protein: CATSDFGRVKTQYF.

The chain employs TRBV7-2 and TRBJ2-7; unclear D gene. The CDR3 runs 13 residues. Germline V lookup: CDR1 SGHTA, CDR2 FQGNSA. Trimming cost V 1 base and J 7 bases, with 11 bases left between them. CDR3 nucleotide sequence: TGTGCCAGCAGCTTAGGCCACTTACGAGAGCAGTACTTC. Its translation: CASSLGHLREQYF.

The CDR3 sequence: CASSRGQHHEQYF. In DNA form, the CDR3 reads TGTGCCAGCAGCCGGGGACAGCATCACGAGCAGTACTTC. This chain uses TRBV7-2 with TRBJ2-7, with TRBD1 matching 7 bases. This CDR3 region has 13 residues. Looked up from germline, CDR1 is SGHTA and CDR2 is FQGNSA. The J segment lost 5 bases and the V segment lost 5 bases, leaving 6 bases of the junction unmatched. Based on the CDR3 plus reference TRBV7-2 and TRBJ2-7, the full variable domain is GAGVSQSPSNKVTEKGKDVELRCDPISGHTALYWYRQSLGQGLEFLIYFQGNSAPDKSGLPSDRFSAERTGGSVSTLTIQRTQQEDSAVYLCASSRGQHHEQYFGPGTRLTVT.

V usage is TRBV18 and J usage is TRBJ2-5; TRBD2 might be the D (6 bases). The CDR3 covers 14 residues. Trimming pared 1 base from V and 2 bases from J, leaving 8 bases between. CDR1 and CDR2 (germline): KGHSH, LQKENI. The CDR3 loop reads CASSPQDYQETQYF. CDR3 DNA sequence: TGTGCCAGCTCACCACAGGACTATCAAGAGACCCAGTACTTC. Supplemented by reference TRBV18 and TRBJ2-5, the full variable domain reads NAGVMQNPRHLVRRRGQEARLRCSPMKGHSHVYWYRQLPEEGLKFMVYLQKENIIDESGMPKERFSAEFPKEGPSILRIQQVVRGDSAAYFCASSPQDYQETQYFGPGTRLLVL.

This clone was counted a few times. This chain links TRBV7-9 with TRBJ2-2, with no clear D. Germline V gives CDR1 SEHNR, CDR2 FQNEAQ (reference sequence). Trimming removed 5 bases at V and 4 bases at J, with 8 bases between. The CDR3 is 13 residues long. The CDR3: CASSTYSTGELFF. DNA for the CDR3: TGTGCCAGCAGCACCTACAGCACCGGGGAGCTGTTTTTT. Combining the CDR3 with reference TRBV7-9 and TRBJ2-2 gives the whole variable domain DTGVSQNPRHKITKRGQNVTFRCDPISEHNRLYWYRQTLGQGPEFLTYFQNEAQLEKSRLLSDRFSAERPKGSFSTLEIQRTEQGDSAMYLCASSTYSTGELFFGEGSRLTVL.

V is TRBV4-2 and J is TRBJ2-1; 13 nucleotides align to TRBD2. V gave up 0 bases and J gave up 7 bases; unmatched junction bases: 3. CDR3 length: 16 amino acids. Germline values: CDR1 LGHNA, CDR2 YNFKEQ. The CDR3 bases are TGTGCCAGCAGCCAAGATACTAGCGGGGGGGCGAATGAGCAGTTCTTC. Its protein product is CASSQDTSGGANEQFF.

The chain joins TRBV19 to TRBJ2-2; tentatively, D is TRBD1 (5 bases). The CDR3 has 13 residues. Trimming took off 5 bases at V and 1 base at J, with 5 bases between the two ends. Per germline, CDR1 LNHDA and CDR2 SQIVND (reference sequence). The CDR3 here is CASSQGNTGELFF. The CDR3 DNA follows: TGTGCCAGTAGTCAGGGGAACACCGGGGAGCTGTTTTTT. Variable domain in full (rest from reference TRBV19 and TRBJ2-2): DGGITQSPKYLFRKEGQNVTLSCEQNLNHDAMYWYRQDPGQGLRLIYYSQIVNDFQKGDIAEGYSVSREKKESFPLTVTSAQKNPTAFYLCASSQGNTGELFFGEGSRLTVL.

This chain connects TRBV19 to TRBJ2-3, with 10 bases aligning to TRBD1. Germline-derived CDR1 and CDR2 are LNHDA and SQIVND (reference sequence). The length of the CDR3 is 16 residues. V lost 7 bases and J lost 3; bases outside the gene matches: 10. CDR3 region: CASTAQTGGVTDTQYF. In DNA form, the CDR3 reads TGTGCCAGTACAGCTCAGACAGGGGGCGTTACAGATACGCAGTATTTT.

The V gene is TRBV6-5, the J gene TRBJ2-7; weak D call: TRBD2 (6 bases). Germline V gives CDR1 MNHEY, CDR2 SVGAGI. The CDR3 sequence is 13 residues long. Trimming stripped 6 bases from V and 0 bases from J, with 9 bases between. The CDR3 DNA sequence: TGTGCCAGCAGGGCGGGGCTCTCCTACGAGCAGTACTTC. It yields the protein CASRAGLSYEQYF.

The table lists this clone with a few counts. This sequence joins TRBV3-1 (or the pseudogene TRBV3-2) and TRBJ2-7; the D gene is possibly TRBD2 (5 bases). Between the trimmed V and J ends, which lost 4 bases and 4 bases, there was a span of 17 bases. Germline-derived CDR1 and CDR2 are LGHDT and YNNKEL (reference sequence). The CDR3 consists of 15 residues. The CDR3, as DNA: TGTGCCAGCAGCCCCCTCGCGGGCGAAGCGTACGAGCAGTACTTC. Its protein is CASSPLAGEAYEQYF.

This chain joins TRBV7-2 and TRBJ1-3; D might be TRBD1 (5 bases). CDR1 SGHTA and CDR2 FQGNSA come from the germline V gene. The V and J ends lost 5 bases and 1 base respectively, with 12 bases between them. The CDR3 is made up of 15 amino acids. The chain's CDR3 is CASSPGYRSGNTIYF. The CDR3 DNA reads TGTGCCAGCAGCCCAGGGTATAGATCTGGAAACACCATATATTTT.

The J gene is TRBJ2-7, the V gene TRBV5-1; D is unresolved. Germline CDR1 SGHRS, CDR2 YFSETQ. Trimming removed 0 bases at V and 4 bases at J, with 11 bases between. The CDR3 consists of 14 residues. CDR3 DNA: TGCGCCAGCAGCTTGGAGGTGGCGCGGTACGAGCAGTACTTC. Translating gives CASSLEVARYEQYF.

This chain connects TRBV6-4 to TRBJ1-2; TRBD1 matches at 7 bases. The CDR3 length is 14 residues. V shed 0 bases, J shed 6 bases, and the junction held 4 bases outside the gene matches. Germline lookup yields CDR1 MRHNA and CDR2 SNTAGT. CDR3 sequence reads: CASSDSDRVDGYTF. The CDR3 DNA follows: TGTGCCAGCAGTGACTCAGACAGGGTGGATGGCTACACCTTC.

V gene TRBV9 combines with J gene TRBJ2-7, with D possibly TRBD2 on 6 matching bases. V was shortened by 0 bases and J by 2 bases, with 15 bases between the two germline ends. This CDR3 has 16 residues. From germline, CDR1 is SGDLS and CDR2 YYNGEE. CDR3 coding DNA: TGTGCCAGCAGCGTAGCTACTGGGGACTCCACCTACGAGCAGTACTTC. It specifies CASSVATGDSTYEQYF.

This clone appeared once. This chain connects TRBV3-1 (or the pseudogene TRBV3-2) to TRBJ1-2; D is unresolved. Germline-derived CDR1 and CDR2 are LGHDT and YNNKEL (reference sequence). The CDR3 extends over 14 amino acids. Trimming removed 0 bases at V and 5 bases at J, with 10 bases between. This CDR3 is CASSQDTGRYGYTF. DNA for the CDR3: TGTGCCAGCAGCCAAGATACGGGGAGGTATGGCTACACCTTC.

The chain uses TRBV5-1 and TRBJ2-5, with TRBD2 identical over 10 bases. The CDR3 sequence is 18 residues long. The ends lost 0 bases at V and 0 bases at J; junction bases unmatched: 8. Germline V gene data show CDR1 as SGHRS and CDR2 as YFSETQ. CDR3 residues: CASSLGVLAGDYQETQYF. The CDR3 coding sequence is TGCGCCAGCAGCTTGGGGGTCCTAGCGGGGGACTACCAAGAGACCCAGTACTTC. The complete variable domain, with remaining parts taken from reference TRBV5-1 and TRBJ2-5, reads KAGVTQTPRYLIKTRGQQVTLSCSPISGHRSVSWYQQTPGQGLQFLFEYFSETQRNKGNFPGRFSGRQFSNSRSEMNVSTLELGDSALYLCASSLGVLAGDYQETQYFGPGTRLLVL.

This rearrangement joins TRBV5-8 to TRBJ1-6; D might be TRBD1 (6 bases). The germline CDR1 and CDR2 sequences are SGHTS and YDEGEE. V was pared by 2 bases and J by 8 bases, with 11 bases between. CDR3 length equals 14 residues. DNA for the CDR3: TGTGCCAGCAGCTTTTGGGCAGGGGATTCACCCCTCCACTTT. It specifies CASSFWAGDSPLHF.

The J gene is TRBJ2-7, the V gene TRBV5-1, with 7 bases lining up with TRBD1. The CDR3 totals 14 residues. Germline values: CDR1 SGHRS, CDR2 YFSETQ. With V trimmed by 5 bases and J by 4 bases, 9 bases remained unmatched. Here the CDR3 reads CASSPTGYSYEQYF. In DNA form, the CDR3 reads TGCGCCAGCAGTCCGACAGGGTACTCGTACGAGCAGTACTTC.